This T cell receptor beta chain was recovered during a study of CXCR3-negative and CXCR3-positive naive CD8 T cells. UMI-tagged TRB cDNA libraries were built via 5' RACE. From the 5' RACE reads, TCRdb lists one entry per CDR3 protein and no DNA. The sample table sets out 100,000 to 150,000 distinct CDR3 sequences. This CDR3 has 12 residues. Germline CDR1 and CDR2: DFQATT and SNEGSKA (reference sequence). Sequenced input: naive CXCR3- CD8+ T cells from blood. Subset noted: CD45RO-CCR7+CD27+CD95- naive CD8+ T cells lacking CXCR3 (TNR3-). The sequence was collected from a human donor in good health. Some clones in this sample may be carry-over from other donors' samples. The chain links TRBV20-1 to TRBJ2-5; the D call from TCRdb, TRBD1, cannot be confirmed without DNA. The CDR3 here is CSAPPTWETQYF.